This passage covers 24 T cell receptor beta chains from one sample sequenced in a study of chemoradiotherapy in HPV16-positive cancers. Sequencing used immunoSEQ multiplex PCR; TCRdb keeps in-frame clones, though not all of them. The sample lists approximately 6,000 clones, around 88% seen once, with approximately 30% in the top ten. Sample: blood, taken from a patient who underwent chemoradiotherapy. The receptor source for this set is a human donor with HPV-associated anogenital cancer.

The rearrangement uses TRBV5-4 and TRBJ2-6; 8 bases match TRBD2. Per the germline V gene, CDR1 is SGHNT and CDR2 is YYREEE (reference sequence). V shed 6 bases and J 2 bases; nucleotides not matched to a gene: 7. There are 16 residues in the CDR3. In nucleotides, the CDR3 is TGTGCCAGCACCCCTCCGGGGGGGGCTGGGGCCAACGTCCTGACTTTC. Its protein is CASTPPGGAGANVLTF. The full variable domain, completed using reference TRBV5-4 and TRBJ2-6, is ETGVTQSPTHLIKTRGQQVTLRCSSQSGHNTVSWYQQALGQGPQFIFQYYREEENGRGNFPPRFSGLQFPNYSSELNVNALELDDSALYLCASTPPGGAGANVLTFGAGSRLTVL.

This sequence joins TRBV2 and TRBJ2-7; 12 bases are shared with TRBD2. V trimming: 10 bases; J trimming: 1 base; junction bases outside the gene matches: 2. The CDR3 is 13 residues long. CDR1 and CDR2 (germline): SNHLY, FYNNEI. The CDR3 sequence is CATSGRGSYEQYF. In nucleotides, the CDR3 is TGTGCCACTAGCGGGAGGGGGTCCTACGAGCAGTACTTC. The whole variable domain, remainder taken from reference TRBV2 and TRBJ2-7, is EPEVTQTPSHQVTQMGQEVILRCVPISNHLYFYWYRQILGQKVEFLVSFYNNEISEKSEIFDDQFSVERPDGSNFTLKIRSTKLEDSAMYFCATSGRGSYEQYFGPGTRLTVT.

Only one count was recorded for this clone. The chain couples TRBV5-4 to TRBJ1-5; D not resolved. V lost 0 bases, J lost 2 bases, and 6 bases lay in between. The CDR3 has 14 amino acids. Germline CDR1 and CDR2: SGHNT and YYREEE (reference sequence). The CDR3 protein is CASSLAGGNQPQHF. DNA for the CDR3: TGTGCCAGCAGCTTGGCAGGAGGCAATCAGCCCCAGCATTTT.

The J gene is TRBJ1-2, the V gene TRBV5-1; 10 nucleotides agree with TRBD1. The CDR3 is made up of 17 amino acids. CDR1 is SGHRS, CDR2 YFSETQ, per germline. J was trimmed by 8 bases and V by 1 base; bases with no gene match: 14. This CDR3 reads CASSLKLGQGGVGGYTF. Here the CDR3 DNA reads TGCGCCAGCAGCTTGAAACTCGGACAGGGGGGTGTAGGGGGCTACACCTTC.

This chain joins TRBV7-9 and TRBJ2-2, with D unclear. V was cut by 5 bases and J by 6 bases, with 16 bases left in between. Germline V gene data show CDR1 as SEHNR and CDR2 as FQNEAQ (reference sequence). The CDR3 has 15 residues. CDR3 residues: CASSPPSNLAGELFF. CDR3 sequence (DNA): TGTGCCAGCAGCCCCCCGAGTAATTTAGCCGGGGAGCTGTTTTTT. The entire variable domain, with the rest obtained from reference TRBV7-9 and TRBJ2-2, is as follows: DTGVSQNPRHKITKRGQNVTFRCDPISEHNRLYWYRQTLGQGPEFLTYFQNEAQLEKSRLLSDRFSAERPKGSFSTLEIQRTEQGDSAMYLCASSPPSNLAGELFFGEGSRLTVL.

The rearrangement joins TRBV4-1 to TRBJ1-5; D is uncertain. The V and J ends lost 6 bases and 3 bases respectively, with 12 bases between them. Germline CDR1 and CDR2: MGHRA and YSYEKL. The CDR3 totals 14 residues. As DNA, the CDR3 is TGCGCCAGCAGTCCCGACAAGGACAATCAGCCCCAGCATTTT. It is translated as CASSPDKDNQPQHF.

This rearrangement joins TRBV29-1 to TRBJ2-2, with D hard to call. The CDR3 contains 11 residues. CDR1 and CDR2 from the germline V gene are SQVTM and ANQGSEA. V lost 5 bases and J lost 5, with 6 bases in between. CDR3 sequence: CSVKRTGELFF. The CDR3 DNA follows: TGCAGCGTTAAGAGGACCGGGGAGCTGTTTTTT.

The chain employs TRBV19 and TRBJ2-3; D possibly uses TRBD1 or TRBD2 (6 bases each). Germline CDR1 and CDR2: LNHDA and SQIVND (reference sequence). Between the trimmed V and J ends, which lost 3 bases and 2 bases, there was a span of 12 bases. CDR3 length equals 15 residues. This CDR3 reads CASSISRGPTDTQYF. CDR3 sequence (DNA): TGTGCCAGTAGTATTTCCCGGGGGCCCACAGATACGCAGTATTTT.

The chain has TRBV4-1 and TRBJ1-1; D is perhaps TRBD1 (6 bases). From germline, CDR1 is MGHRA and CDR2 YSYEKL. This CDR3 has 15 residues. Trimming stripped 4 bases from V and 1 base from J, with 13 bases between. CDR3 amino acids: CASSLRGQKNTEAFF. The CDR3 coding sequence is TGCGCCAGCAGCCTTAGAGGACAGAAGAACACTGAAGCTTTCTTT.

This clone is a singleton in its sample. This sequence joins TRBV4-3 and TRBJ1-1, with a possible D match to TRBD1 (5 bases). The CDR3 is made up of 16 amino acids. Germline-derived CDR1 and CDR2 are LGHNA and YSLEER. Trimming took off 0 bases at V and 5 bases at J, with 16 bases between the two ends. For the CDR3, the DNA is TGCGCCAGCAGCCAAGATGTACGGCAGGGCGGAACTGAAGCTTTCTTT. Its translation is CASSQDVRQGGTEAFF.

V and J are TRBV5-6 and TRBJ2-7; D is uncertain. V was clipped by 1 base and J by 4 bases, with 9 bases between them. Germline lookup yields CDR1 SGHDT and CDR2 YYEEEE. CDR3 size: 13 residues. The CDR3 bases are TGTGCCAGCAGCTTGCGCCCGCAGTACGAGCAGTACTTC. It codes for CASSLRPQYEQYF.

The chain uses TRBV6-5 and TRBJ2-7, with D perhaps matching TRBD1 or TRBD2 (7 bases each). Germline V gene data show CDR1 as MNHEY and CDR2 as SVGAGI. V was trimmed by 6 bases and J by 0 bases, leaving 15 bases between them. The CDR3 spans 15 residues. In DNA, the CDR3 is TGTGCCAGCAGGCCCAGGGGGGGCGCCTCCTACGAGCAGTACTTC. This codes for CASRPRGGASYEQYF.

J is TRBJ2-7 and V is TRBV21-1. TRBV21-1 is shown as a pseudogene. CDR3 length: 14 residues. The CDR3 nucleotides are TGTGCCAGCAGCCGTCGGGACCGGACCGTCGGGCAGTACTTC. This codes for CASSRRDRTVGQYF.

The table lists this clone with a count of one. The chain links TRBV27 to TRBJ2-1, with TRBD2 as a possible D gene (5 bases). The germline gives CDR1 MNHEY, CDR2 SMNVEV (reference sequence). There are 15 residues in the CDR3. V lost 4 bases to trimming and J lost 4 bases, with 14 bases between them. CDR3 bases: TGTGCCAGCAGTTCTCCCCTCCGGGAATACAATGAGCAGTTCTTC. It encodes CASSSPLREYNEQFF.

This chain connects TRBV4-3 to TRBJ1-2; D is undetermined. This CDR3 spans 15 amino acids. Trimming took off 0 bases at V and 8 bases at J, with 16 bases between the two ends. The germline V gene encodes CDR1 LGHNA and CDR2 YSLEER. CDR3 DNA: TGCGCCAGCAGCCAAGATAGTCTCGACTCGCGGGGCTACACCTTC. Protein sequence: CASSQDSLDSRGYTF.

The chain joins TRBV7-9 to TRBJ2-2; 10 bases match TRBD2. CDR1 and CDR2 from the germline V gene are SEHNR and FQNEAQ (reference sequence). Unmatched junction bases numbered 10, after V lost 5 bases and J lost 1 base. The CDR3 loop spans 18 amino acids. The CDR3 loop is CASSLGLAGVMNTGELFF. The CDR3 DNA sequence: TGTGCCAGCAGCCTAGGGCTAGCGGGAGTAATGAACACCGGGGAGCTGTTTTTT.

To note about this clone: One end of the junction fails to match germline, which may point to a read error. CDR3 in amino acids: CASSLGAGYHF. The CDR3, as DNA: TGTGCCAGCAGCTTAGGGGCGGGATACCACTTC. This chain joins TRBV7-2 and TRBJ1-2; D is unclear. The CDR3 spans 11 residues. From germline, CDR1 is SGHTA and CDR2 FQGNSA.

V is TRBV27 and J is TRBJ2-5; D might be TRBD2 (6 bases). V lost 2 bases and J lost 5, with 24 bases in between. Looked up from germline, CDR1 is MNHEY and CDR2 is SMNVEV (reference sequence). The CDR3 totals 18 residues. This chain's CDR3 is CASSLPTLAGPRGETQYF. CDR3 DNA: TGTGCCAGCAGTTTACCGACCCTTGCGGGTCCCCGGGGGGAGACCCAGTACTTC.

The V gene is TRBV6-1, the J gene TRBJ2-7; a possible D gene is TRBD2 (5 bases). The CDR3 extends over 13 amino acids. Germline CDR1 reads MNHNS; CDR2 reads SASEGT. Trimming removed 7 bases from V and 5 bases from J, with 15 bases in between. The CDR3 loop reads CASMIPGKNEQYF. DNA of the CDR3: TGTGCCAGCATGATCCCGGGGAAGAACGAGCAGTACTTC.

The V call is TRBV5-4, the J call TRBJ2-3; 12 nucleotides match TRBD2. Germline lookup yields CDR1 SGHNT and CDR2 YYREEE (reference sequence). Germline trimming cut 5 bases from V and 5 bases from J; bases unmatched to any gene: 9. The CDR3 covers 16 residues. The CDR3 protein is CASRNRLAGAVDTQYF. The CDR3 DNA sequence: TGTGCCAGCAGAAACCGACTAGCGGGAGCGGTAGATACGCAGTATTTT.

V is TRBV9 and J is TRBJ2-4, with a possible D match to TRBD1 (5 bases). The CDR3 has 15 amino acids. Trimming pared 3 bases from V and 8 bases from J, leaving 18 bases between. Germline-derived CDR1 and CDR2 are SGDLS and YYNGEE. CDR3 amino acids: CASSEAAGREYIQYF. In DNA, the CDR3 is TGTGCCAGCAGCGAGGCTGCCGGCAGGGAATACATTCAGTACTTC.

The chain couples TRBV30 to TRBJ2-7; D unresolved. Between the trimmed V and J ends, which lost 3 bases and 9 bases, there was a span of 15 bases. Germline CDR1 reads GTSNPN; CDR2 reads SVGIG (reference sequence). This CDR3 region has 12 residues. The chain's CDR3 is CAWSDTPSGQYF. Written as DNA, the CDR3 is TGTGCCTGGAGCGACACCCCCTCCGGGCAGTACTTC.

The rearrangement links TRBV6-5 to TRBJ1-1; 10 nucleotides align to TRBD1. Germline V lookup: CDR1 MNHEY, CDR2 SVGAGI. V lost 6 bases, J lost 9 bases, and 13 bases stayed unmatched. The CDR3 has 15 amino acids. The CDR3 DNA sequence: TGTGCCAGCAGCACCTACGACAGGGGGCGAGGAAAAGCTTTCTTT. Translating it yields CASSTYDRGRGKAFF.

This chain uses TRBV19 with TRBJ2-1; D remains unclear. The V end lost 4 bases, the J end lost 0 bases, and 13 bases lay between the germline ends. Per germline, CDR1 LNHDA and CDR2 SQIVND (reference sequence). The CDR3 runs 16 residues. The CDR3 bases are TGTGCCAGTAGTAGTAATTTGGGGATCTCCTACAATGAGCAGTTCTTC. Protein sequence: CASSSNLGISYNEQFF.